This T cell receptor beta chain was found in a study of blood T cell repertoires in COVID-19. Study at large: The study drew acute and convalescent COVID-19 samples from the United States, Italy and Spain. In each case, the material was cDNA or gDNA derived from T cells, B-cell-depleted T cells, or PBMCs.

The CDR3 totals 16 residues. With V trimmed by 2 bases and J by 8 bases, 12 bases remained unmatched. Germline values: CDR1 SGHAT, CDR2 FQNNGV. As processed by the authors: Reference gene primer amplification yielded estimated nucleated cell counts. Assay: immunoSEQ multiplex PCR; the TCRdb copy retains only in-frame clones and omits some. D and trimming were read from the DNA, whereas the V and J calls and clone size are those reported in that table. The repertoire holds 150,000 to 200,000 clones, with approximately 80% as singletons. The sequenced sample consisted of peripheral blood. The chain links TRBV11-2 to TRBJ2-4, with 7 positions matching TRBD2. The receptor comes from a man in his sixties with acute or convalescent COVID-19. CDR3: CASSLFERRGMDIQYF. CDR3 DNA: TGTGCCAGCAGCTTATTTGAGCGGCGGGGGATGGACATTCAGTACTTC.